Below, 31 T cell receptor beta chains from the same sample are listed, as sequenced in a study of CD8+ T cells in alopecia areata. The treatment here: oral pan-JAK inhibitor, 5-10 mg twice daily. Extraction and reverse transcription of RNA yielded cDNA as the sequencing template. TCRdb's copy holds only in-frame clones and misses some; the assay was immunoSEQ multiplex PCR. Of 180,000 or so clones detected, 55% to 70% appear once; the ten largest clones hold about 5%. Sample: CD4+ T cells sorted from blood, taken at week 24, from a patient treated with tofacitinib. Every receptor here comes from a human donor with alopecia areata.

The chain combines TRBV5-7 with TRBJ2-5, with D hard to call. The DNA matches TRBJ2-7 better at its end, which makes the J call doubtful. TRBV5-7 is an ORF for which the function is uncertain. The CDR3 sequence is 13 residues long. The CDR3 DNA follows: TGTGCCAGCAGCATTGGACGGATCTACGAGCAGTACTTC. Protein: CASSIGRIYEQYF.

The CDR3 reads CASSVTGDTGELFF. CDR3 DNA sequence: TGTGCCAGCAGCGTGACGGGGGACACCGGGGAGCTGTTTTTT. The chain joins TRBV9 to TRBJ2-2, with a possible D match to TRBD2 (6 bases). This CDR3 spans 14 amino acids. Trimming cost V 2 bases and J 3 bases, with 8 bases left between them. CDR1 is SGDLS and CDR2 is YYNGEE in the germline V gene.

This clone was counted between two and nine times. The CDR3 coding sequence is TGTGCCAGCAGTCCCGGACGGAACACTGAAGCTTTCTTT. It yields the protein CASSPGRNTEAFF. The rearrangement links TRBV28 to TRBJ1-1; D call uncertain. The CDR3 covers 13 residues. Germline V gene sequence: CDR1 MDHEN, CDR2 SYDVKM. The V gene lost 5 bases and the J gene lost 1 base, with 8 bases spanning the gap.

This clone was seen a few times. V and J are TRBV18 and TRBJ2-7; 11 nucleotides align to TRBD1. The CDR3 extends over 13 amino acids. V lost 5 bases to trimming and J lost 6 bases; unmatched junction nucleotides: 3. Germline-derived CDR1 and CDR2 are KGHSH and LQKENI. The CDR3 nucleotides are TGTGCCAGCTCAGGGGACAGGGGGAGCGAGCAGTACTTC. Amino acid sequence: CASSGDRGSEQYF.

V usage is TRBV2 and J usage is TRBJ2-7; TRBD1 matches at 8 bases. The V segment lost 7 bases and the J segment 2 bases; nucleotides outside the gene matches: 4. The CDR3 spans 13 residues. Germline CDR1 is SNHLY and CDR2 is FYNNEI. For the CDR3, the DNA is TGTGCCAGCAAGTCGACAGGGGCCTACGAGCAGTACTTC. Protein: CASKSTGAYEQYF.

This clone came up a few times. The chain joins TRBV5-6 to TRBJ1-2, with 8 bases that match TRBD1. V was pared by 4 bases and J by 4 bases, with 6 bases of the junction left unmatched. The CDR3 has 14 amino acids. CDR1 and CDR2 from the germline V gene are SGHDT and YYEEEE. Here the CDR3 DNA reads TGTGCCAGCAGCCGAATCGGGACAGGCTATGGCTACACCTTC. This codes for CASSRIGTGYGYTF.

The rearrangement joins TRBV29-1 to TRBJ1-5; D is unclear. V dropped 7 bases and J dropped 0 bases, with 10 bases sitting between them. Germline CDR1 SQVTM, CDR2 ANQGSEA. The CDR3 is 13 residues long. The CDR3 DNA reads TGCAGCGCGGGAGATTATAGCAATCAGCCCCAGCATTTT. Its translation: CSAGDYSNQPQHF.

This sequence joins TRBV5-1 and TRBJ2-5; D may be TRBD1 (7 bases). This CDR3 contains 15 residues. Trimming left V 2 bases short and J 0 bases short, with 11 bases between. Germline V CDR1 and CDR2: SGHRS, YFSETQ. The CDR3 DNA sequence: TGCGCCAGCAGCTTAGGAGGGGGCTACCAAGAGACCCAGTACTTC. Protein sequence: CASSLGGGYQETQYF.

The V and J genes are TRBV27 and TRBJ1-2; D not certain. Trimming pared 5 bases from V and 4 bases from J, leaving 20 bases between. The CDR3 totals 16 residues. Germline V gene lookup returns CDR1 MNHEY and CDR2 SMNVEV (reference sequence). CDR3 region: CASSLNWGSSSYGYTF. DNA of the CDR3: TGTGCCAGCAGTCTAAACTGGGGATCGTCTAGCTATGGCTACACCTTC.

This clone appeared a few times. The chain carries TRBV30 and TRBJ1-5, with D maybe TRBD1 (5 bases). There are 16 residues in the CDR3. Trimming pared 3 bases from V and 6 bases from J, leaving 21 bases between. Germline V gene data show CDR1 as GTSNPN and CDR2 as SVGIG (reference sequence). CDR3 loop: CAWSARVTLRIQPQHF. The CDR3 nucleotides read TGTGCCTGGAGCGCCAGGGTGACACTCCGCATTCAGCCCCAGCATTTT.

On this clone itself: In the same sample, other DNA sequences code for this CDR3. The chain recombines TRBV6-1 with TRBJ1-1; D not resolved. Trimming took 2 bases from V and 2 from J, leaving 6 bases between them. The CDR3 has 13 amino acids. The germline CDR1 and CDR2 sequences are MNHNS and SASEGT. The CDR3, as DNA: TGTGCCAGCAGTGAACGGGGAAACACTGAAGCTTTCTTT. It translates to CASSERGNTEAFF.

In this sample, this clone turned up a few times. The chain links TRBV23-1 to TRBJ1-1; a possible D gene is TRBD1 (5 bases). TRBV23-1 is reported as an ORF; its role is uncertain. V was clipped by 8 bases and J by 1 base, with 11 bases between them. The CDR3 covers 13 residues. CDR3 bases: TGCGCCAGCTTGGGACGGCCGAACACTGAAGCTTTCTTT. It encodes CASLGRPNTEAFF.

V and J are TRBV4-3 and TRBJ2-1; 9 nucleotides agree with TRBD2. CDR1 LGHNA and CDR2 YSLEER come from the germline V gene. V was pared by 0 bases and J by 5 bases, with 8 bases of the junction left unmatched. CDR3 length: 17 amino acids. The CDR3 coding sequence is TGCGCCAGCAGCCAAGAAGCGGACCAGCGGGGGGACAATGAGCAGTTCTTC. Its translation is CASSQEADQRGDNEQFF.

The chain employs TRBV7-2 and TRBJ1-1; no clear D. CDR3 size: 13 residues. The germline gives CDR1 SGHTA, CDR2 FQGNSA. The V end lost 0 bases, the J end lost 11 bases, and 13 bases lay between the germline ends. In DNA, the CDR3 is TGTGCCAGCAGCTTAGCCCCCCGTGTAGGGGCTTTCTTT. This sequence encodes CASSLAPRVGAFF.

This clone was recorded a few times. The V gene is TRBV29-1, the J gene TRBJ1-2; possibly TRBD1 for D (5 bases). The CDR3 totals 13 residues. Germline lookup yields CDR1 SQVTM and CDR2 ANQGSEA. V gave up 6 bases and J gave up 4 bases, with 15 bases separating them. The CDR3: CSVGPSLGYGYTF. The CDR3, as DNA: TGCAGCGTGGGGCCCTCCCTAGGCTATGGCTACACCTTC.

This rearrangement joins TRBV7-6 to TRBJ2-5, with 7 bases aligning to TRBD1. The V gene's germline CDR1 is SGHVS and CDR2 FNYEAQ. This CDR3 has 16 amino acids. Trimming removed 5 bases from V and 2 bases from J; junction bases left unmatched: 11. Here the CDR3 reads CASSPPLGGGQETQYF. CDR3 nucleotides: TGTGCCAGCAGCCCACCCCTAGGGGGCGGACAAGAGACCCAGTACTTC. Using reference TRBV7-6 and TRBJ2-5 for the parts outside the CDR3, the full variable domain is GAGVSQSPRYKVTKRGQDVALRCDPISGHVSLYWYRQALGQGPEFLTYFNYEAQQDKSGLPNDRFSAERPEGSISTLTIQRTEQRDSAMYRCASSPPLGGGQETQYFGPGTRLLVL.

The rearrangement links TRBV25-1 to TRBJ2-3, with a tentative D call TRBD2 (6 bases). The CDR3 contains 14 residues. V lost 3 bases and J 4 bases, leaving 11 bases between the germline ends. Germline assignment: CDR1 MGHDK and CDR2 SYGVNS. Here the CDR3 reads CASSEVPGADTQYF. The CDR3 DNA follows: TGTGCCAGCAGTGAGGTCCCGGGGGCAGATACGCAGTATTTT.

The chain combines TRBV19 with TRBJ2-1; 14 nucleotides match TRBD2. Unmatched junction bases numbered 7, after V lost 5 bases and J lost 1 base. This CDR3 comprises 18 residues. Germline assignment: CDR1 LNHDA and CDR2 SQIVND (reference sequence). In DNA form, the CDR3 reads TGTGCCAGTAGTCCAGGGACTAGCGGGGGCAAGTCCTACAATGAGCAGTTCTTC. As protein: CASSPGTSGGKSYNEQFF. Complete variable domain (other parts from reference TRBV19 and TRBJ2-1): DGGITQSPKYLFRKEGQNVTLSCEQNLNHDAMYWYRQDPGQGLRLIYYSQIVNDFQKGDIAEGYSVSREKKESFPLTVTSAQKNPTAFYLCASSPGTSGGKSYNEQFFGPGTRLTVL.

This sequence joins TRBV5-4 and TRBJ2-1; 10 nucleotides line up with TRBD1. The germline V gene has CDR1 SGHNT and CDR2 YYREEE (reference sequence). This CDR3 comprises 16 residues. J lost 5 bases, V lost 4 bases, and 9 bases had no gene match. Here the CDR3 DNA reads TGTGCCAGCAGCGCTACCGACAGGGGGCTCGACAATGAGCAGTTCTTC. This sequence encodes CASSATDRGLDNEQFF. Full variable domain (missing parts from reference TRBV5-4 and TRBJ2-1): ETGVTQSPTHLIKTRGQQVTLRCSSQSGHNTVSWYQQALGQGPQFIFQYYREEENGRGNFPPRFSGLQFPNYSSELNVNALELDDSALYLCASSATDRGLDNEQFFGPGTRLTVL.

J is TRBJ1-2 and V is TRBV5-1; 7 bases are shared with TRBD1. Per the germline V gene, CDR1 is SGHRS and CDR2 is YFSETQ. With V trimmed by 7 bases and J by 3 bases, 3 bases remained unmatched. The CDR3 runs to 12 residues. The DNA of the CDR3 is TGCGCCAGCCAAGACAGGGACTATGGCTACACCTTC. It translates to CASQDRDYGYTF.

V is TRBV4-1 and J is TRBJ1-2; 8 positions match TRBD1. CDR1 is MGHRA and CDR2 is YSYEKL in the germline V gene. The J segment lost 4 bases and the V segment lost 4 bases, leaving 2 bases of the junction unmatched. The CDR3 is 13 residues long. CDR3 sequence (DNA): TGCGCCAGCAGCCCAGGGGGCGGCTATGGCTACACCTTC. Encoded protein: CASSPGGGYGYTF.

The chain combines TRBV7-8 with TRBJ1-5; D is undetermined. The CDR3 sequence is 14 residues long. V lost 4 bases, J lost 5 bases, and 12 bases lay in between. CDR1 is SGHVS, CDR2 FQNEAQ, per germline. The CDR3 loop reads CASSSQVGYQPQHF. The CDR3 DNA sequence: TGTGCCAGCAGCTCCCAGGTGGGGTATCAGCCCCAGCATTTT.

On this clone itself: A far more abundant clone sits one base away, making this likely a read error. This chain uses TRBV10-3 with TRBJ2-3, with no clear D. The CDR3 consists of 12 residues. Deletions cut 10 bases from V and 0 bases from J, with 8 bases between. Germline V gene sequence: CDR1 ENHRY, CDR2 SYGVKD. As DNA, the CDR3 is TGTGCCAGCAGCCTAAGCACAGATACGCAGTATTTT. Translated, it gives CASSLSTDTQYF.

This sequence joins TRBV7-8 and TRBJ2-7; D unclear. The germline V and J ends were trimmed by 3 bases and 0 bases, with 6 bases remaining between them. CDR1 and CDR2 (germline): SGHVS, FQNEAQ. There are 13 residues in the CDR3. CDR3 in DNA: TGTGCCAGCAGCTTCTCGATCTCCTACGAGCAGTACTTC. Protein product: CASSFSISYEQYF.

The chain is built from TRBV18 and TRBJ1-2; TRBD1 matches 8 bases. The germline V gene has CDR1 KGHSH and CDR2 LQKENI. The CDR3 runs 14 residues. J was trimmed by 8 bases and V by 3 bases; bases with no gene match: 8. The CDR3 protein is CASSPLDRGEGYTF. The CDR3, as DNA: TGTGCCAGCTCACCCCTAGACAGGGGTGAAGGCTACACCTTC.

This sequence joins TRBV9 and TRBJ2-1; possible D gene TRBD1, 6 bases. V was trimmed by 4 bases and J by 3 bases, leaving 14 bases between them. This CDR3 spans 15 amino acids. CDR1 and CDR2 (germline): SGDLS, YYNGEE. The DNA of the CDR3 is TGTGCCAGCAGCTTAGCCCCGGACAGCTACAATGAGCAGTTCTTC. Encoded protein: CASSLAPDSYNEQFF.

A single count supports this clone. The chain links TRBV18 to TRBJ1-1; D not certain. The germline V gene has CDR1 KGHSH and CDR2 LQKENI. The CDR3 covers 14 residues. Trimming cost V 3 bases and J 5 bases, with 13 bases left between them. CDR3 nucleotide sequence: TGTGCCAGCTCACCTAGTAAGCTTGGGACTGAAGCTTTCTTT. It specifies CASSPSKLGTEAFF.

As concerns this clone: Other DNA sequences from this sample encode an identical CDR3 as well. This chain links TRBV7-9 with TRBJ2-5, with a possible D match to TRBD2 (5 bases). Per germline, CDR1 SEHNR and CDR2 FQNEAQ (reference sequence). V lost 1 base to trimming and J lost 4 bases, with 10 bases between them. The CDR3 has 14 amino acids. The CDR3 DNA reads as TGTGCCAGCAGCTTAGTGGGCGGAGGAGAGACCCAGTACTTC. It yields the protein CASSLVGGGETQYF.

There are a few counts of this clone. The chain joins TRBV5-6 to TRBJ2-5; 7 bases are a match to TRBD2. This CDR3 comprises 17 residues. The V segment lost 0 bases and the J segment 1 base; nucleotides outside the gene matches: 9. The V gene's germline CDR1 is SGHDT and CDR2 YYEEEE. In nucleotides, the CDR3 is TGTGCCAGCAGCTTGGGGCTAGCGGATAACTTCCAAGAGACCCAGTACTTC. Translated, it gives CASSLGLADNFQETQYF.

The genes are TRBV5-1 and TRBJ2-2; maybe TRBD2 (6 bases). Trimming took off 3 bases at V and 0 bases at J, with 9 bases between the two ends. Germline loops: CDR1 SGHRS, CDR2 YFSETQ. The CDR3 consists of 15 residues. The CDR3 reads CASSSGTPNTGELFF. The CDR3 DNA sequence: TGCGCCAGCAGCTCCGGGACTCCGAACACCGGGGAGCTGTTTTTT.

The chain combines TRBV5-4 with TRBJ1-2; no reliable D call. The CDR3 extends over 14 amino acids. Germline CDR1 SGHNT, CDR2 YYREEE (reference sequence). V gave up 0 bases and J gave up 8 bases, with 14 bases separating them. CDR3 nucleotides: TGTGCCAGCAGCTTGGCGGGGATGGGTCTCGGCTACACCTTC. This codes for CASSLAGMGLGYTF.